This T cell receptor (beta chain) emerged from a study of vaccination and CD4 T cells after COVID-19. Study context: Convalescent individuals numbered four females and six males, two being Hispanic. According to the study, participants were given two doses of BNT162b2 or mRNA-1273 vaccine.

Treatment indicated: approximately nine-day PBMC culture with coronavirus spike peptide pools or control peptides (ViraFEST assay). The study sequenced cultured CD4+ T cell DNA using the Oncomine TCR Beta short-read assay. Genomic DNA was extracted from cultured CD4+ T cells. TCRdb reprocessed the PCR reads via MiXCR and lists one record per CDR3 protein. The repertoire holds about 9,000 distinct CDR3 sequences, roughly 50% seen once, with roughly 20% in the top ten. Details on this clonotype: The antigen is undetermined.

Findings of the study overall: For convalescent patients, a median 86.3% of reactive clones surfaced exclusively after vaccination.

The CDR3 has 13 residues. Looked up from germline, CDR1 is KGHSH and CDR2 is LQKENI. Trimming shortened V by 4 bases and J by 4 bases, and 10 bases separated the two germline ends. The sequence derives from a human donor who had recovered from COVID-19. The sample was CD4+ T cells from blood, cultured in vitro. The chain couples TRBV18 to TRBJ1-1; D is unresolved. CDR3 coding DNA: TGTGCCAGCTCACGGGGTTCAGTCACTGAAGCTTTCTTT. Translating gives CASSRGSVTEAFF.